The entry below describes one T cell receptor (beta chain). Mixed chimerism was transient after nonmyeloablative marrow transplants from related graft donors. This entry is derived from a study of Tregs in tolerant kidney transplant recipients. The CDR3 is 14 amino acids. Some clones are missing from TCRdb's copy, which holds only in-frame ones; the method was immunoSEQ multiplex PCR. The table shows 100,000 or so clones, with 80% to 95% occurring only once. The sequence was obtained from a human patient who received a combined kidney and bone marrow transplant. Some of these T cells may belong to the graft donor. The J gene is TRBJ2-5, the V gene TRBV21-1; the table's D call, TRBD1, has no DNA check behind it. TRBV21-1 is noted as a pseudogene. This specimen consisted of CD4+ T cells from blood (PBMCs), obtained 12 months after the transplant. The DNA for the CDR3 is TGTGCCAGCAGCTCGACGGACAGTAGAGAGACCCAGTACTTC. This gives the protein CASSSTDSRETQYF.